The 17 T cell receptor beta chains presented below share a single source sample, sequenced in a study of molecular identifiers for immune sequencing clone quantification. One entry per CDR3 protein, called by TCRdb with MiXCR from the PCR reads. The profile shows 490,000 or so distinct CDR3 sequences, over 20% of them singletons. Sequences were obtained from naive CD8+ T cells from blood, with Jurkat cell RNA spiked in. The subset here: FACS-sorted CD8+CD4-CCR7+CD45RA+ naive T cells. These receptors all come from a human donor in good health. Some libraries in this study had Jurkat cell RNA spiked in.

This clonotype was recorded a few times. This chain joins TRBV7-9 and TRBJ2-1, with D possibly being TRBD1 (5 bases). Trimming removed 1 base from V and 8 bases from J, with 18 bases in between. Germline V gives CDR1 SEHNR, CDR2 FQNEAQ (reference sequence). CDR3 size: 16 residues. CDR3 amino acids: CASSLDLGHLRDEQFF. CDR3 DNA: TGTGCCAGCAGCTTAGATCTAGGACACTTACGCGATGAGCAGTTCTTC.

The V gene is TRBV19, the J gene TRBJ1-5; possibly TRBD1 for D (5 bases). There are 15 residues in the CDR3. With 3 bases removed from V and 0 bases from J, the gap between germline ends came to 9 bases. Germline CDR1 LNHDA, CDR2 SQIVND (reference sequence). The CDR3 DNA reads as TGTGCCAGTAGTATTTGGGGGAATAGCAATCAGCCCCAGCATTTT. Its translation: CASSIWGNSNQPQHF.

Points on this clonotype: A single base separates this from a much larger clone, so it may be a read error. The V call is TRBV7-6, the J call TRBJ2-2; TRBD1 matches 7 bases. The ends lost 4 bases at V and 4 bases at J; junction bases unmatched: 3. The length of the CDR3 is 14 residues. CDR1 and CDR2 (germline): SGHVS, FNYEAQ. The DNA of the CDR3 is TGTGCCAGCAGCTGGGGACAGAGCACCGGGGAGCTGTTTTTT. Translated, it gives CASSWGQSTGELFF.

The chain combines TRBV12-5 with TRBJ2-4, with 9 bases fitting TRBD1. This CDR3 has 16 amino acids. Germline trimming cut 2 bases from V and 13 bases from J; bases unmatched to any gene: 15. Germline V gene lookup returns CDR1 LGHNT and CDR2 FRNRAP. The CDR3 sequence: CASGLTRPGQGNEQYF. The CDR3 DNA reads TGTGCTAGTGGTTTGACTCGTCCGGGACAGGGTAATGAGCAGTACTTC.

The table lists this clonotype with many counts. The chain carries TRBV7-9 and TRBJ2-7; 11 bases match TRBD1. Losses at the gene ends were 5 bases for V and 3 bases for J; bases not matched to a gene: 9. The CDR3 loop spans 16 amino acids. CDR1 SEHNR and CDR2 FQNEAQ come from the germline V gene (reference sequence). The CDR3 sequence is CASSPSGQGAIYEQYF. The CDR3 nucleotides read TGTGCCAGCAGCCCGAGCGGACAGGGGGCTATCTACGAGCAGTACTTC. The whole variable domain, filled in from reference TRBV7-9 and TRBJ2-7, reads DTGVSQNPRHKITKRGQNVTFRCDPISEHNRLYWYRQTLGQGPEFLTYFQNEAQLEKSRLLSDRFSAERPKGSFSTLEIQRTEQGDSAMYLCASSPSGQGAIYEQYFGPGTRLTVT.

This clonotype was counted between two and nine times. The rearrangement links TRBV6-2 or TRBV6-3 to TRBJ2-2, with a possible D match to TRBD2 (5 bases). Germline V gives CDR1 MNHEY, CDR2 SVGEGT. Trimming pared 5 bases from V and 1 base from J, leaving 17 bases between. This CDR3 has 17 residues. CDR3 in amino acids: CASSPRRLSWNTGELFF. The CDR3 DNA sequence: TGTGCCAGCAGTCCCCGCAGACTATCATGGAACACCGGGGAGCTGTTTTTT.

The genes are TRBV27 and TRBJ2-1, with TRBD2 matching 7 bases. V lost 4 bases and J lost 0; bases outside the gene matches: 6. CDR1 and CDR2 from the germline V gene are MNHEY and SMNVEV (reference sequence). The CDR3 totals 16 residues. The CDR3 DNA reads TGTGCCAGCAGTTCCCGGCGGGGGAGCTCCTACAATGAGCAGTTCTTC. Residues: CASSSRRGSSYNEQFF.

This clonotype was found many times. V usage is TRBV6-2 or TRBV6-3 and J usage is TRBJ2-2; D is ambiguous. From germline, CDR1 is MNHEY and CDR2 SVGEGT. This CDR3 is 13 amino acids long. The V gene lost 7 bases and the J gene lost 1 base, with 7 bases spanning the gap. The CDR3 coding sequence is TGTGCCAGCACCCTAATGAACACCGGGGAGCTGTTTTTT. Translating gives CASTLMNTGELFF.

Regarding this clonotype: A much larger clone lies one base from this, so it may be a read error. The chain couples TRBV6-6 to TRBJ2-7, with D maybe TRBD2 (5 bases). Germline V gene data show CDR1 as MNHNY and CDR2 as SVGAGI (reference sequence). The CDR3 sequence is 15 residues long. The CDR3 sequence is CASRYSPGYGAEQYF. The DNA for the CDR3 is TGTGCCAGCAGATACTCGCCGGGGTATGGAGCCGAGCAGTACTTC.

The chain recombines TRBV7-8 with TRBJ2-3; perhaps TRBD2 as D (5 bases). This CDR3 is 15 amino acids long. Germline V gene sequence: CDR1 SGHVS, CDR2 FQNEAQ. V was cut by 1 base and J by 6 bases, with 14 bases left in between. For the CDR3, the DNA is TGTGCCAGCAGCTTAGTCGGGGAAATCGTGGATACGCAGTATTTT. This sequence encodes CASSLVGEIVDTQYF.

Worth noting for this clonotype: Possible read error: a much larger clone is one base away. CDR3: CASRDTGGQIEKLFF. CDR3 in DNA: TGTGCCAGCAGGGATACAGGGGGCCAGATAGAAAAACTGTTTTTT. This rearrangement joins TRBV12-3 or TRBV12-4 to TRBJ1-4; 9 bases fit TRBD1. The trim removed 6 bases at V and 8 bases at J, leaving 10 bases unmatched. This CDR3 spans 15 amino acids.

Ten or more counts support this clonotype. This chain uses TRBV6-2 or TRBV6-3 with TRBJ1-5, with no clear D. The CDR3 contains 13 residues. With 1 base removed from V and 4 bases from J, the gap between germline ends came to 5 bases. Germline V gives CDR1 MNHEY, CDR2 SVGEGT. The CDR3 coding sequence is TGTGCCAGCAGTTACTGGGGTAATCAGCCCCAGCATTTT. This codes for CASSYWGNQPQHF.

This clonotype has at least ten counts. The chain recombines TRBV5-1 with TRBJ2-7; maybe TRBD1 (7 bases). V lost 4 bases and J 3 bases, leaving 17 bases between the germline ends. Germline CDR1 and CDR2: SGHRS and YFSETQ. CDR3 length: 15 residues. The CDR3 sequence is CASSGGTDWDYEQYF. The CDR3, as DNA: TGCGCCAGCAGCGGCGGGACAGACTGGGACTACGAGCAGTACTTC.

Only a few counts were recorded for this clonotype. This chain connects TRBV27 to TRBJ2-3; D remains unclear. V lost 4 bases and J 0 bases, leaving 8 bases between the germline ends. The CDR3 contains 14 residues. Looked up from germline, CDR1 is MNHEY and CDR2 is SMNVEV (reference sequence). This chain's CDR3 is CASSWTESTDTQYF. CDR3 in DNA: TGTGCCAGCAGTTGGACGGAGAGCACAGATACGCAGTATTTT.

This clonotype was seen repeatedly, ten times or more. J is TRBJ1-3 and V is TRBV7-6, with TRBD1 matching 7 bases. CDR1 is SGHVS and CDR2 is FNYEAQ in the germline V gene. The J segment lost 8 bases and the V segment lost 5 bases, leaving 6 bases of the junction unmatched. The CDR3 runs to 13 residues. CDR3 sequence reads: CASSTTGIDTIYF. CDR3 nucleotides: TGTGCCAGCAGCACGACAGGGATCGACACCATATATTTT.

The CDR3 reads CASSNSRGTYNEQFF. DNA of the CDR3: TGTGCCAGTAGTAACTCGAGGGGCACCTACAATGAGCAGTTCTTC. V is TRBV19 and J is TRBJ2-1, with D perhaps given as TRBD1 or TRBD2 (5 bases each). With 4 bases removed from V and 2 bases from J, the gap between germline ends came to 12 bases. Germline V lookup: CDR1 LNHDA, CDR2 SQIVND (reference sequence). The CDR3 extends over 15 amino acids.

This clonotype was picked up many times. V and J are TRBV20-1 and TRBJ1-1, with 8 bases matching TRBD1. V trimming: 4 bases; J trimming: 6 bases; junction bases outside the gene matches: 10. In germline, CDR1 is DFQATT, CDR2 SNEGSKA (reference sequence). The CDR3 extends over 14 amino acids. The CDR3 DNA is TGCAGTGCTAAAGGACAGGGAGTGTTGGCTGAAGCTTTCTTT. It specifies CSAKGQGVLAEAFF.